This T cell receptor (beta chain) was identified during a study of shared clonotypes between healthy human individuals. Study conclusions and caveats: Several donors had roughly 5.2% of their naive CD4 clonotypes in common. Rarefaction indicated that sorted-subset sequencing remained incomplete although depth was large. Clonotypes shared by all four sorted-subset donors had higher generation probabilities than non-shared clonotypes.

In regard to this clone: The antigen is unknown.

Method: immunoSEQ multiplex PCR; TCRdb's copy keeps in-frame clones and lacks some. The table has roughly 2.2 million clones, 85% to 95% seen once. Germline loops: CDR1 MDHEN, CDR2 SYDVKM. Trimming shortened V by 5 bases and J by 0 bases, and 13 bases separated the two germline ends. The CDR3 loop spans 16 amino acids. Sequenced input: naive CD4+ T cells from PBMCs. The subset is: CD45RA+ positively selected. The chain employs TRBV28 and TRBJ1-4; D is unresolved. The clonotype was recovered from a man aged 18 to 29 in good health. Some clones in this sample may be carry-over from other donors' samples. CDR3 in DNA: TGTGCCAGCAGTCTAGACAAAAGTGCAACTAATGAAAAACTGTTTTTT. The encoded protein is CASSLDKSATNEKLFF.